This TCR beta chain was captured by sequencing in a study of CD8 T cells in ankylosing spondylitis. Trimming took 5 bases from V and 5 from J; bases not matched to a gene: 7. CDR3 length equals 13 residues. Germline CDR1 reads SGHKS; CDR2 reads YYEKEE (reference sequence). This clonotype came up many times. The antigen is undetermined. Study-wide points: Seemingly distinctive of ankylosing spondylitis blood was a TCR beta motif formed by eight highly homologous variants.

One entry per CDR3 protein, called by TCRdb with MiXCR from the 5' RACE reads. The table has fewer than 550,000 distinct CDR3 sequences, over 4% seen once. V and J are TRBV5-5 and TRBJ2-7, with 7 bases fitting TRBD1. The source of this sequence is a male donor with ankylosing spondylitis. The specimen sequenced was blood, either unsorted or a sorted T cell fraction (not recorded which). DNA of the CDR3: TGTGCCAGCAGGAGGAATACAGGGGACGAGCAGTACTTC. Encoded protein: CASRRNTGDEQYF.